This TCR beta chain was observed in a study of shared T cell receptors in the human thymus. This clone was seen more than once but under ten times. Sequencing was performed with immunoSEQ multiplex PCR; in TCRdb, only in-frame clones are kept and a portion is missing. The sample holds around 730,000 clones, 80% to 90% seen once. Per germline, CDR1 SGHTA and CDR2 FQGNSA. Trimming removed 5 bases from V and 8 bases from J, with 13 bases in between. This CDR3 has 13 amino acids. In addition, the sample was reused for a study of human thymus T cells. Per that study: From resections taken during corrective heart surgery, the thymus tissue was obtained. Repertoires sampled from thymus and blood appeared biased in V and J gene usage. Thymic repertoires from unrelated individuals overlapped highly, related research reported.

The sequencing sample was made of thymocytes. The chain uses TRBV7-2 and TRBJ2-1; D may be TRBD1 (5 bases). The sequence came from a girl less than two years old with a congenital heart defect. CDR3 in amino acids: CASSPIIRDEQFF. CDR3 bases: TGTGCCAGCAGCCCAATTATCAGGGATGAGCAGTTCTTC.